This is a list of T cell receptor beta chains from one sample in a study of blood T cells in healthy people across ages. TCRdb fed the 5' RACE reads into MiXCR, producing one record per CDR3 protein. The data contain about 680,000 distinct CDR3 sequences, 45% to 50% of them singletons. The specimen sequenced was blood. The source of these receptors is a woman between 55 and 75 years old in good health. The CDR3 runs from the conserved cysteine through the conserved F or W. A D gene is named only where the DNA matches it firmly. Expanded clones get a size class; other rows say once, few or many, or leave the size out.

>TRBD1|once|TRBV28|TRBJ2-7
TGTGCCAGCAGTAGGACAGGGCCCCCCTACGAGCAGTACTTC
CASSRTGPPYEQYF
>.|.|TRBV2|TRBJ2-7
TGTGCCAGCGTGGGTATTCCGACCGAATACGAGCAGTACTTC
CASVGIPTEYEQYF
>.|.|TRBV4-1|TRBJ2-7
TGCGCCAGCAGCCAAGATCCCCGGTACCCCACCTACGAGCAGTACTTC
CASSQDPRYPTYEQYF
>TRBD1|.|TRBV28|TRBJ2-7
TGTGCCAGCAGCCTGACAGGGTACTACGAGCAGTACTTC
CASSLTGYYEQYF
>TRBD2|.|TRBV29-1|TRBJ2-1
TGCAGCGTTGAACCCGGGACTAGCGGGAAAGGGAATGGGCAGTTCTTC
CSVEPGTSGKGNGQFF
>TRBD2|few|TRBV20-1|TRBJ2-7
TGCAGTGCTAGGGGACTAGCGGGAGACAAGTACGAGCAGTACTTC
CSARGLAGDKYEQYF
>TRBD1|.|TRBV2|TRBJ1-3
TGTGCCAGCAGTGTGCTGAGACAGGGGACTGGAAACACCATATATTTT
CASSVLRQGTGNTIYF
>TRBD2|.|TRBV5-1|TRBJ2-1
TGCGCCAGCAGGGCCGCTAGCGGGAAGGCCCATGAGCAGTTCTTC
CASRAASGKAHEQFF
>.|.|TRBV5-6|TRBJ2-7
TGTGCCAGCAGCTTGGAACTCCACTACGAGCAGTACTTC
CASSLELHYEQYF
>TRBD2|.|TRBV7-3|TRBJ2-1
TGTGCCAGCAGCCTCCCTTCGGGCTCCCCGGGACTAGCGAGTCATGAGCAGTTCTTC
CASSLPSGSPGLASHEQFF
>.|.|TRBV6-5|TRBJ1-2
TGTGCCAGCAGTGACTCGGCAGCCTATGGCTACACCTTC
CASSDSAAYGYTF
>.|few|TRBV4-2|TRBJ1-1
TGTGCCAGCAGCCAAGTACGGATGAACACTGAAGCTTTCTTT
CASSQVRMNTEAFF